This TCR beta chain was captured by sequencing in a study of CD8 T cell repertoires and HIV-1 epitope variants. In the study overall: Cultures ran about ten days, with IL-2, IL-7 and IL-15 added on days 3 and 7.

Assay: immunoSEQ multiplex PCR; the TCRdb copy retains only in-frame clones and omits some. The table records fewer than 6,500 clones, 55% to 80% of them present only once. Details on this clone: Its antigen is still unknown. At one boundary the junction diverges from the germline segment, which might be a read error.

This CDR3 region has 13 residues. Germline CDR1 SGHRS, CDR2 YFSETQ. The sequence came from a male donor with HIV. The sequencing sample was made of cultured CD8+ T cells derived from PBMCs. V usage is TRBV5-1 and J usage is TRBJ1-2; 7 bases are a match to TRBD1. The CDR3 DNA reads TGCGCCAGCACCTTGGACAGGCCGTATGGCTACACCTTC. This codes for CASTLDRPYGYTF.